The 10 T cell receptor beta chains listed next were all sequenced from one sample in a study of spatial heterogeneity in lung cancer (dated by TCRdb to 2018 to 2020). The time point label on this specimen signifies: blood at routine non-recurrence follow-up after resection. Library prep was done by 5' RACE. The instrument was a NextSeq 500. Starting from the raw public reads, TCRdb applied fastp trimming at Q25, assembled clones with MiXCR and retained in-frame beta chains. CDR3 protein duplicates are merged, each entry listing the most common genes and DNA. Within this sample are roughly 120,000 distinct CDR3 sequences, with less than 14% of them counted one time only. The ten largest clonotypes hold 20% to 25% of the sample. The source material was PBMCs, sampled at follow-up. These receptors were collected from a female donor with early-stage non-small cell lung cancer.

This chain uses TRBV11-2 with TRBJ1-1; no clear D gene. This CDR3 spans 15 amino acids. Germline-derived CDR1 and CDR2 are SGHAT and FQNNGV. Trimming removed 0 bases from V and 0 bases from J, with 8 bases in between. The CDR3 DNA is TGTGCCAGCAGCTTAGATTGGGTAATGAACACTGAAGCTTTCTTT. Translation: CASSLDWVMNTEAFF.

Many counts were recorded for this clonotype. Written as DNA, the CDR3 is TGTGCCAGCAGTTTGGACACCAGCTCCTACAATGAGCAGTTCTTC. Translation gives CASSLDTSSYNEQFF. The V call is TRBV6-5, the J call TRBJ2-1; D may be TRBD1 (5 bases). Trimming took 4 bases from V and 0 from J, leaving 10 bases between them. The CDR3 totals 15 residues. Germline V lookup: CDR1 MNHEY, CDR2 SVGAGI.

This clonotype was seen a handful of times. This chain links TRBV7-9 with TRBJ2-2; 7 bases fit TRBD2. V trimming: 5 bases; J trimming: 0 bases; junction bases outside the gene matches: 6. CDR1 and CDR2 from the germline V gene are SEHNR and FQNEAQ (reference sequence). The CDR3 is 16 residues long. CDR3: CASSRPSGPNTGELFF. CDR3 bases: TGTGCCAGCAGCCGACCTAGCGGACCGAACACCGGGGAGCTGTTTTTT.

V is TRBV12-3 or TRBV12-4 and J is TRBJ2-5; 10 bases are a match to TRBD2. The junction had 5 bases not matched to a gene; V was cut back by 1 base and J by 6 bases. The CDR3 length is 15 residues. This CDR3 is CASSLGSGRLKTQYF. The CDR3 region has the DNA TGTGCCAGCAGTTTAGGTAGCGGGAGGTTAAAGACCCAGTACTTC.

CDR3 region: CASSYGGPLDTQYF. For the CDR3, the DNA is TGTGCCAGCAGTTACGGTGGGCCATTGGATACGCAGTATTTT. V and J are TRBV6-6 and TRBJ2-3; D gene uncertain. Germline V gene lookup returns CDR1 MNHNY and CDR2 SVGAGI (reference sequence). The CDR3 totals 14 residues. Between the trimmed V and J ends, which lost 2 bases and 6 bases, there was a span of 12 bases.

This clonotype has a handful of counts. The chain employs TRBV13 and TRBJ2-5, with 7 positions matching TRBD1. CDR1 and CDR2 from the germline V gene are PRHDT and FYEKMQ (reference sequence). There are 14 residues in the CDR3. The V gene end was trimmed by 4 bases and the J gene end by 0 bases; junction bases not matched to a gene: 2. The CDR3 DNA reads TGTGCCAGCAGCTCGGGACAGAACCAAGAGACCCAGTACTTC. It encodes CASSSGQNQETQYF.

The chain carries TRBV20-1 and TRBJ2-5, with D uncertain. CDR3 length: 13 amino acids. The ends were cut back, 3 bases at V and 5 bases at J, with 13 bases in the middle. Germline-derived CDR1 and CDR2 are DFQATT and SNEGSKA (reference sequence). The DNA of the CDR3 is TGCAGTGCTAGGGCCGGGCCCTGGGAGACCCAGTACTTC. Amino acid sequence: CSARAGPWETQYF.

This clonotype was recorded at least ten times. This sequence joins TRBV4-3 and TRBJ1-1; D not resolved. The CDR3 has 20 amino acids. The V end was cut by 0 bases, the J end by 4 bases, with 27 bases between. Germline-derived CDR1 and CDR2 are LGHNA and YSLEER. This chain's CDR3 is CASSQDHPGLWLLRGTEAFF. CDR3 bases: TGCGCCAGCAGCCAAGACCACCCCGGACTATGGCTACTCCGGGGCACTGAAGCTTTCTTT.

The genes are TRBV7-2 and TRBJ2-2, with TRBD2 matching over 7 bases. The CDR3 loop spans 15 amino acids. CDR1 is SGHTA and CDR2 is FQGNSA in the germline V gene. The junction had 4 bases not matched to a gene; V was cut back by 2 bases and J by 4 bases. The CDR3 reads CASSLKREVTGELFF. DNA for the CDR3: TGTGCCAGCAGCTTAAAGCGGGAAGTCACCGGGGAGCTGTTTTTT.

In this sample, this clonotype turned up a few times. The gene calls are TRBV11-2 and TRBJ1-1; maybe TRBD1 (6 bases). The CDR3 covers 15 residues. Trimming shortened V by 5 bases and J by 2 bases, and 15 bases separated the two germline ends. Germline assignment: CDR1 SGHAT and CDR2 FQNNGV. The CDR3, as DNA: TGTGCCAGCAGCCCCCAGGCAGGGGTAAACACTGAAGCTTTCTTT. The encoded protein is CASSPQAGVNTEAFF. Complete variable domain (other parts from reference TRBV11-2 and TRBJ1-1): EAGVAQSPRYKIIEKRQSVAFWCNPISGHATLYWYQQILGQGPKLLIQFQNNGVVDDSQLPKDRFSAERLKGVDSTLKIQPAKLEDSAVYLCASSPQAGVNTEAFFGQGTRLTVV.